This note documents a single T cell receptor (beta chain) sequence. TCRdb used MiXCR to reprocess the 5' RACE reads, holding one entry per CDR3 protein. The sample has roughly 720,000 distinct CDR3 sequences; 18% are singletons. The data belong to a study of identical twins. V shed 0 bases and J shed 2 bases, with 11 bases lying between them. This CDR3 comprises 15 residues. CDR1 and CDR2 from the germline V gene are SGHRS and YFSETQ. The same data also contributed to another study, on T cells expressing NK-cell markers.

The chain couples TRBV5-1 to TRBJ2-5; either TRBD1 or TRBD2 may fit D (5 bases each). Sequencing input: PBMCs. The source is a woman younger than 35 in good health. This CDR3 is CASSLGAAGQETQYF. CDR3 coding DNA: TGCGCCAGCAGCTTGGGAGCGGCAGGGCAAGAGACCCAGTACTTC.